These T cell receptor beta chains were read from a single sample in a study of cytomegalovirus exposure and HLA in healthy donors. Here immunoSEQ multiplex PCR was the method, and the copy in TCRdb shows in-frame clones only, minus some. The data hold approximately 170,000 clones, with 70% to 75% observed a single time. The specimen was PBMCs. The origin of the receptors is a man aged 25 to 40 in good health and CMV-seropositive. Each CDR3 is given with its conserved first and last residue. D genes are given only for firm matches. Some rows mark clone size as missing; the rest say once, few, many or name a class of expanded clone.

TRBJ2-5 | TRBD2 | TRBV15 | NA | 15 | CATSRAGGGMKTQYF | TGTGCCACCAGCAGAGCGGGGGGGGGCATGAAGACCCAGTACTTC
TRBJ2-7 | TRBD2 | TRBV14 | NA | 18 | CASSQTLTSGKILYEQYF | TGTGCCAGCAGCCAGACCTTGACTAGCGGGAAGATTCTCTACGAGCAGTACTTC
TRBJ1-4 | NA | TRBV27 | few | 17 | CASSLLGYRDSNEKLFF | TGTGCCAGCAGTTTATTGGGGTACAGGGATTCTAATGAAAAACTGTTTTTT
TRBJ2-5 | TRBD1 | TRBV4-1 | NA | 17 | CASSQGTTGTGEETQYF | TGCGCCAGCAGCCAAGGTACTACCGGGACAGGGGAAGAGACCCAGTACTTC
TRBJ2-3 | TRBD2 | TRBV2 | NA | 17 | CASSTPGLAPSTDTQYF | TGTGCCAGCAGCACCCCGGGACTAGCGCCGAGCACAGATACGCAGTATTTT
TRBJ1-1 | NA | TRBV6-6 | NA | 14 | CASSYGQLNTGAFF | TGTGCCAGCAGTTACGGACAGCTAAACACTGGAGCTTTCTTT
TRBJ2-2 | NA | TRBV4-3 | NA | 15 | CASSPNRLGPGELFF | TGCGCCAGCAGCCCAAACCGACTAGGTCCCGGGGAGCTGTTTTTT
TRBJ2-7 | TRBD1 | TRBV2 | NA | 14 | CASRLGQGGHEQYF | TGTGCCAGCAGATTGGGACAGGGAGGTCACGAGCAGTACTTC
TRBJ2-7 | NA | TRBV11-2 | NA | 16 | CASSLARLVPTYEQYF | TGTGCCAGCAGCTTAGCCCGACTAGTTCCGACCTACGAGCAGTACTTC
TRBJ2-1 | TRBD2 | TRBV6-5 | NA | 15 | CASSIREGGINEQFF | TGTGCCAGCAGTATCCGGGAGGGGGGGATCAATGAGCAGTTCTTC
TRBJ1-2 | NA | TRBV7-2 | few | 14 | CASSLERGTNGYTF | TGTGCCAGCAGCTTAGAACGGGGGACCAATGGCTACACCTTC
TRBJ2-7 | NA | TRBV27 | NA | 13 | CASFGTGTYEQYF | TGTGCCAGCTTTGGTACAGGAACCTACGAGCAGTACTTC
TRBJ1-6 | NA | TRBV7-9 | NA | 14 | CSSSFIPQDSPLHF | TGTTCCAGCAGCTTTATACCGCAGGATTCACCCCTCCACTTT
TRBJ1-2 | TRBD1 | TRBV2 | NA | 11 | CASSSGGGYTF | TGTGCCAGCAGCTCAGGGGGTGGCTACACCTTC
TRBJ1-5 | NA | TRBV28 | once | 17 | CASSLLYLRGSNQPQHF | TGTGCCAGCAGTTTACTCTATCTTAGAGGGAGCAATCAGCCCCAGCATTTT
TRBJ2-7 | NA | TRBV19 | NA | 13 | CASSMGTFYEQYF | TGTGCCAGTAGTATGGGGACATTCTACGAGCAGTACTTC
TRBJ2-2 | TRBD2 | TRBV19 | NA | 15 | CAGLGLAGGSGELFF | TGTGCCGGCCTGGGACTAGCGGGAGGGTCCGGGGAGCTGTTTTTT
TRBJ1-2 | NA | TRBV14 | few | 14 | CASSQLGGNYGYTF | TGTGCCAGCAGCCAACTAGGAGGAAACTATGGCTACACCTTC
TRBJ2-6 | NA | TRBV6-5 | NA | 16 | CASSSGDLSGANVLTF | TGTGCCAGCAGTTCAGGGGATCTCTCTGGGGCCAACGTCCTGACTTTC
TRBJ2-7 | NA | TRBV28 | NA | 13 | CASSLPTAYEQYF | TGTGCCAGCAGTCTACCGACAGCTTACGAGCAGTACTTC
TRBJ2-7 | NA | TRBV7-2 | NA | 12 | CASSLELGEQYF | TGTGCCAGCAGCTTGGAGCTAGGCGAGCAGTACTTC
TRBJ2-5 | TRBD1 | TRBV5-1 | NA | 15 | CASSLVGQGEETQYF | TGCGCCAGCAGCTTGGTGGGACAGGGTGAAGAGACCCAGTACTTC
TRBJ2-1 | TRBD2 | TRBV7-9 | NA | 15 | CSSSRSRGAGDEQFF | TGTTCCAGCAGCCGCTCGCGGGGGGCCGGGGATGAGCAGTTCTTC
TRBJ2-7 | TRBD1 | TRBV4-3 | once | 14 | CASSPRTGTYEQYF | TGCGCCAGCAGCCCCCGGACAGGAACCTACGAGCAGTACTTC
TRBJ2-6 | NA | TRBV5-1 | NA | 15 | CASSPQGLGANVLTF | TGCGCCAGCAGCCCTCAGGGTCTCGGGGCCAACGTCCTGACTTTC
TRBJ2-5 | TRBD1 | TRBV16 | NA | 13 | CASSLGTAETQYF | TGTGCCAGCAGTCTCGGGACAGCAGAGACCCAGTACTTC